One and the same sample provided the 28 T cell receptor beta chains below, sequenced in a study of T cells in Graves' hyperthyroidism and ophthalmopathy. RNA transcripts provided the source from which TCR beta CDR3 regions were amplified. HTBI primers drove first-round RT-PCR of the TCR CDR3. TCRdb itself ran the multiplex PCR reads through MiXCR, one entry per CDR3 protein. This table has hundreds of thousands of distinct CDR3 sequences, roughly an eighth appearing once. Input material: blood. The receptors stem from a woman aged 18-30 years with Graves' hyperthyroidism.

This clonotype was seen repeatedly, ten times or more. The V call is TRBV2, the J call TRBJ1-2, with 8 nucleotides matching TRBD1. CDR1 and CDR2 from the germline V gene are SNHLY and FYNNEI. The CDR3 runs 13 residues. The V and J ends lost 4 bases and 11 bases, in that order; junction bases with no gene match: 9. The CDR3 loop is CASSVDRALWYTF. The CDR3 DNA reads TGTGCCAGCAGTGTGGACAGGGCCCTTTGGTACACCTTC.

This clonotype was seen a few times. CDR3 sequence reads: CASTGDGAYEQYF. The CDR3 DNA is TGTGCCAGCACGGGGGACGGTGCCTACGAGCAGTACTTC. This sequence joins TRBV2 and TRBJ2-7, with D maybe TRBD2 (6 bases). The CDR3 runs 13 residues. Germline CDR1 is SNHLY and CDR2 is FYNNEI. The V and J ends lost 7 bases and 2 bases respectively, with 12 bases between them.

This clonotype was recorded at least ten times. J is TRBJ2-1 and V is TRBV6-1; 8 bases fit TRBD1. CDR1 MNHNS and CDR2 SASEGT come from the germline V gene. The J segment lost 1 base and the V segment lost 6 bases, leaving 5 bases of the junction unmatched. The CDR3 length is 15 residues. The DNA for the CDR3 is TGTGCCAGCAGGCCATGGACAGGGTCCTACAATGAGCAGTTCTTC. Translating it yields CASRPWTGSYNEQFF.

In DNA form, the CDR3 reads TGTGCCAGTAGTCCCACTTACGGGACTGAAGCTTTCTTT. It translates to CASSPTYGTEAFF. The J gene is TRBJ1-1, the V gene TRBV19; D is ambiguous. Germline CDR1 is LNHDA and CDR2 is SQIVND (reference sequence). The CDR3 has 13 amino acids. Trimming stripped 5 bases from V and 5 bases from J, with 12 bases between.

This clonotype showed up just a few times. The V gene is TRBV24-1, the J gene TRBJ2-5, with D perhaps matching TRBD1 or TRBD2 (5 bases each). The CDR3 loop spans 13 amino acids. V lost 3 bases and J 6 bases, leaving 10 bases between the germline ends. Per germline, CDR1 KGHDR and CDR2 SFDVKD. The CDR3 is CATSDGTVKTQYF. In DNA form, the CDR3 reads TGTGCCACCAGTGATGGGACGGTCAAGACCCAGTACTTC.

The chain is built from TRBV9 and TRBJ2-1; TRBD1 matches at 7 bases. The CDR3 sequence is 15 residues long. V trimming: 0 bases; J trimming: 8 bases; junction bases outside the gene matches: 8. Germline CDR1 is SGDLS and CDR2 is YYNGEE. CDR3 coding DNA: TGTGCCAGCAGCGTAGTAGGTAGGGGGCTTGATGAGCAGTTCTTC. Translated: CASSVVGRGLDEQFF.

This clonotype has more than one count but fewer than ten. This chain links TRBV5-6 with TRBJ2-7; tentatively, D is TRBD2 (6 bases). V lost 5 bases and J lost 6, with 15 bases in between. The germline CDR1 and CDR2 sequences are SGHDT and YYEEEE. This CDR3 is built from 13 residues. CDR3 coding DNA: TGTGCCAGCAGTGGGAGGTGGAGTCCCGAGCAGTACTTC. This codes for CASSGRWSPEQYF.

The gene calls are TRBV11-2 and TRBJ2-7; 11 positions agree with TRBD1. The CDR3 is 13 amino acids. V lost 5 bases, J lost 6 bases, and 3 bases stayed unmatched. Germline V CDR1 and CDR2: SGHAT, FQNNGV. CDR3 bases: TGTGCCAGCAGCACCGGGACAGGGGGCGAGCAGTACTTC. Protein: CASSTGTGGEQYF.

This clonotype was observed at least ten times. This chain uses TRBV28 with TRBJ2-7, with D uncertain. Germline CDR1 is MDHEN and CDR2 is SYDVKM. The CDR3 has 12 amino acids. V gave up 8 bases and J gave up 9 bases, with 17 bases separating them. The CDR3 DNA reads TGTGCCAGCTCCCTAGGAGAGGTAGGGCAGTACTTC. Its translation is CASSLGEVGQYF. The entire variable domain, with the rest obtained from reference TRBV28 and TRBJ2-7, is as follows: DVKVTQSSRYLVKRTGEKVFLECVQDMDHENMFWYRQDPGLGLRLIYFSYDVKMKEKGDIPEGYSVSREKKERFSLILESASTNQTSMYLCASSLGEVGQYFGPGTRLTVT.

This clonotype has a count of ten or more. V usage is TRBV7-9 and J usage is TRBJ2-4; perhaps TRBD1 as D (6 bases). The V gene lost 1 base and the J gene lost 0 bases, with 13 bases spanning the gap. This CDR3 region has 17 residues. CDR1 SEHNR and CDR2 FQNEAQ come from the germline V gene (reference sequence). CDR3: CASSLGLGQLAKNIQYF. CDR3 DNA: TGTGCCAGCAGCTTAGGACTTGGACAGCTAGCCAAAAACATTCAGTACTTC.

This clonotype was seen at least ten times. The CDR3 loop is CSVEERGAGNNEQFF. The DNA for the CDR3 is TGCAGCGTTGAGGAGAGGGGAGCGGGGAACAATGAGCAGTTCTTC. The chain is built from TRBV29-1 and TRBJ2-1, with 7 bases identical to TRBD2. The V gene end was trimmed by 3 bases and the J gene end by 5 bases; junction bases not matched to a gene: 10. Germline CDR1 reads SQVTM; CDR2 reads ANQGSEA. The CDR3 totals 15 residues.

The chain employs TRBV20-1 and TRBJ2-3; 9 bases are a match to TRBD1. With 6 bases clipped from V and 2 bases from J, the junction kept 6 bases outside the gene matches. The germline V gene has CDR1 DFQATT and CDR2 SNEGSKA (reference sequence). CDR3 length: 14 residues. CDR3 region: CSAWTGVTTDTQYF. The CDR3 nucleotides read TGCAGTGCCTGGACAGGGGTGACCACAGATACGCAGTATTTT.

This rearrangement joins TRBV7-2 to TRBJ2-7; 7 nucleotides line up with TRBD2. J was trimmed by 3 bases and V by 5 bases; bases with no gene match: 10. The CDR3 sequence is 15 residues long. Germline V CDR1 and CDR2: SGHTA, FQGNSA. The CDR3 coding sequence is TGTGCCAGCAGCCCCTCGGGGCGGGAGTACTACGAGCAGTACTTC. Translated: CASSPSGREYYEQYF. The complete variable domain, with remaining parts taken from reference TRBV7-2 and TRBJ2-7, reads GAGVSQSPSNKVTEKGKDVELRCDPISGHTALYWYRQSLGQGLEFLIYFQGNSAPDKSGLPSDRFSAERTGGSVSTLTIQRTQQEDSAVYLCASSPSGREYYEQYFGPGTRLTVT.

This clonotype came up many times. The chain recombines TRBV18 with TRBJ1-2; D perhaps matches TRBD1 (5 bases). The CDR3 length is 13 residues. Germline V gene sequence: CDR1 KGHSH, CDR2 LQKENI. Trimming stripped 6 bases from V and 3 bases from J, with 11 bases between. CDR3 nucleotides: TGTGCCAGCTCGCCCGGGACTGACTATGGCTACACCTTC. Translating gives CASSPGTDYGYTF.

This clonotype was detected only a few times. This rearrangement joins TRBV9 to TRBJ2-1, with D uncertain. This CDR3 region has 14 residues. V was trimmed by 0 bases and J by 5 bases, leaving 9 bases between them. Germline CDR1 is SGDLS and CDR2 is YYNGEE. The DNA of the CDR3 is TGTGCCAGCAGCGTAGTGCAAGAGAACAATGAGCAGTTCTTC. This sequence encodes CASSVVQENNEQFF.

This clonotype showed up many times. The chain is built from TRBV28 and TRBJ1-1, with TRBD1 matching over 8 bases. The length of the CDR3 is 14 residues. Trimming at V came to 8 bases and at J to 0 bases, leaving 5 bases not matched to a gene. From germline, CDR1 is MDHEN and CDR2 SYDVKM. CDR3 sequence (DNA): TGTGCCAGCGCTCCAGGGGGCTTGAACACTGAAGCTTTCTTT. Its translation: CASAPGGLNTEAFF.

This clonotype was detected ten times or more. The chain couples TRBV20-1 to TRBJ2-7; 10 bases line up with TRBD1. Germline CDR1 reads DFQATT; CDR2 reads SNEGSKA (reference sequence). V was clipped by 5 bases and J by 6 bases; unmatched bases: 4. The CDR3 contains 12 residues. Here the CDR3 DNA reads TGCAGTGCTGCGGGACAGGGGTTCGAGCAGTACTTC. Translating it yields CSAAGQGFEQYF.

This clonotype was observed many times. This sequence joins TRBV5-1 and TRBJ1-2, with 7 bases identical to TRBD1. The CDR3 has 15 residues. The V segment lost 2 bases and the J segment 0 bases; nucleotides outside the gene matches: 4. CDR1 and CDR2 (germline): SGHRS, YFSETQ. Written as DNA, the CDR3 is TGCGCCAGCAGCTTTACAGGGGAAGCTAACTATGGCTACACCTTC. This translates into CASSFTGEANYGYTF.

This clonotype was counted many times. The V and J genes are TRBV13 and TRBJ2-7; no clear D gene. This CDR3 comprises 12 residues. CDR1 and CDR2 (germline): PRHDT, FYEKMQ (reference sequence). V was pared by 0 bases and J by 7 bases, with 7 bases between. The CDR3 DNA follows: TGTGCCAGCAGCTTAGGCCTTCGGGAGCAGTACTTC. Amino acid sequence: CASSLGLREQYF.

The CDR3 reads CSARDGTSNSYNEQFF. Written as DNA, the CDR3 is TGCAGTGCTAGAGATGGGACTAGCAACTCCTACAATGAGCAGTTCTTC. The chain is built from TRBV20-1 and TRBJ2-1, with TRBD2 matching 9 bases. Germline assignment: CDR1 DFQATT and CDR2 SNEGSKA (reference sequence). This CDR3 region has 16 residues. With V trimmed by 0 bases and J by 0 bases, 3 bases remained unmatched.

This clonotype came up many times. The V and J genes are TRBV19 and TRBJ2-7; D is possibly TRBD2 (5 bases). The CDR3 length is 14 residues. Trimming removed 5 bases at V and 3 bases at J, with 14 bases between. CDR1 LNHDA and CDR2 SQIVND come from the germline V gene (reference sequence). For the CDR3, the DNA is TGTGCCAGTAGTGCCGGCAGAGGGAGCTACGAGCAGTACTTC. The encoded protein is CASSAGRGSYEQYF.

In this sample, this clonotype turned up a few times. A much larger clone differs from this one at a single base, so this may be a read error. The chain links TRBV6-2 or TRBV6-3 to TRBJ1-4; D uncertain. The ends were cut back, 6 bases at V and 6 bases at J, with 17 bases in the middle. This CDR3 region has 15 residues. Germline-derived CDR1 and CDR2 are MNHEY and SVGEGT. The CDR3 nucleotides read TGTGCCAGCAGACCCGCTGACGGAGCCGATGAAAAACTGTTTTTT. Its protein is CASRPADGADEKLFF.

This clonotype has a count of ten or more. The chain combines TRBV20-1 with TRBJ2-3; 7 nucleotides align to TRBD2. Per the germline V gene, CDR1 is DFQATT and CDR2 is SNEGSKA (reference sequence). CDR3 length: 19 residues. Trimming cost V 4 bases and J 0 bases; bases outside gene matches: 19. CDR3 bases: TGCAGTGCTACTATAAAGAGGCCGGGCGGGAGCGCGAGCACAGATACGCAGTATTTT. Amino acids: CSATIKRPGGSASTDTQYF.

Only one count was recorded for this clonotype. Possible read error: a much larger clone is one base away. The V and J genes are TRBV28 and TRBJ2-1; D is perhaps TRBD2 (6 bases). Germline loops: CDR1 MDHEN, CDR2 SYDVKM. This CDR3 has 14 amino acids. The CDR3 spells CAGSSRDSTNEQFF. In DNA form, the CDR3 reads TGTGCCGGCAGTTCCCGGGACTCTACCAATGAGCAGTTCTTC. Full variable domain (missing parts from reference TRBV28 and TRBJ2-1): DVKVTQSSRYLVKRTGEKVFLECVQDMDHENMFWYRQDPGLGLRLIYFSYDVKMKEKGDIPEGYSVSREKKERFSLILESASTNQTSMYLCAGSSRDSTNEQFFGPGTRLTVL.

V gene TRBV20-1 combines with J gene TRBJ1-1; D is perhaps TRBD1 (5 bases). The V and J ends lost 2 bases and 1 base respectively, with 8 bases between them. This CDR3 spans 13 amino acids. Germline CDR1 is DFQATT and CDR2 is SNEGSKA (reference sequence). This chain's CDR3 is CSARKQENTEAFF. DNA of the CDR3: TGCAGTGCTAGAAAACAGGAGAACACTGAAGCTTTCTTT.

Only a few counts were recorded for this clonotype. No conserved phenylalanine or tryptophan ends this CDR3, so it is likely a read error. The chain links TRBV3-1 to TRBJ2-7; 15 positions match TRBD2. The CDR3 contains 17 residues. The J segment lost 2 bases and the V segment lost 1 base, leaving 3 bases of the junction unmatched. CDR1 and CDR2 (germline): LGHDT, YNNKEL (reference sequence). CDR3 sequence reads: CASSQGGLAGGTYEQYL. CDR3 bases: TGTGCCAGCAGCCAAGGGGGACTAGCGGGAGGCACCTACGAGCAGTACCTC.

In this sample, this clonotype turned up once. One base away lies a much larger clone, so this may be a sequencing read error. This chain joins TRBV20-1 and TRBJ2-5; 9 nucleotides line up with TRBD1. V trimming: 4 bases; J trimming: 1 base; junction bases outside the gene matches: 10. The CDR3 covers 16 residues. Germline CDR1 DFQATT, CDR2 SNEGSKA (reference sequence). The CDR3 reads CSATTLGTGIQETQYF. DNA of the CDR3: TGCAGTGCTACAACCCTAGGGACAGGGATCCAAGAGACCCAGTACTTC.

The genes are TRBV6-1 and TRBJ2-7; 8 bases map to TRBD1. CDR1 is MNHNS, CDR2 SASEGT, per germline. Trimming removed 6 bases from V and 3 bases from J; junction bases left unmatched: 1. The CDR3 is made up of 12 amino acids. This CDR3 reads CASRQGVYEQYF. In nucleotides, the CDR3 is TGTGCCAGCAGACAGGGGGTCTACGAGCAGTACTTC.